The 30 T cell receptor beta chains below all came from one sample that was sequenced in a study of long-term antiretroviral therapy in people with HIV. This was the immunoSEQ v3.0 assay at survey level. The method was immunoSEQ multiplex PCR; TCRdb's version includes in-frame clones alone and lacks a portion of them. Here the sample spans about 20,000 clones, about 78% being singletons. Sample: unsorted PBMCs, taken 2.9 years after starting antiretroviral therapy. These TCRs come from a woman aged 25 to 39 with HIV.

The rearrangement uses TRBV7-8 and TRBJ2-5; the D is unclear. V lost 0 bases and J lost 2, with 7 bases in between. CDR1 is SGHVS, CDR2 FQNEAQ, per germline. CDR3 length equals 14 residues. The CDR3 sequence is CASSLARSQETQYF. CDR3 nucleotide sequence: TGTGCCAGCAGCTTAGCGCGGAGTCAAGAGACCCAGTACTTC.

This clone was observed a handful of times. V and J are TRBV14 and TRBJ1-2, with 8 bases matching TRBD1. This CDR3 comprises 13 residues. V dropped 4 bases and J dropped 4; count of bases not matched to a gene: 2. Germline-derived CDR1 and CDR2 are SGHDN and FVKESK. CDR3 sequence (DNA): TGTGCCAGCAGCCCCGGGACAGGCTATGGCTACACCTTC. Translation gives CASSPGTGYGYTF.

This clone was counted between two and nine times. The V and J genes are TRBV7-3 and TRBJ2-1; 7 positions match TRBD1. The CDR3 loop spans 13 amino acids. Germline assignment: CDR1 SGHTA and CDR2 FQGTGA. V was clipped by 5 bases and J by 6 bases; unmatched bases: 4. The CDR3: CASSKPGGNEQFF. CDR3 DNA: TGTGCCAGCAGCAAGCCAGGGGGCAATGAGCAGTTCTTC.

This clone showed up just once. The V gene is TRBV19, the J gene TRBJ2-5; D is possibly TRBD1 (6 bases). The germline gives CDR1 LNHDA, CDR2 SQIVND (reference sequence). V was pared by 6 bases and J by 4 bases, with 18 bases between. The CDR3 runs 15 residues. CDR3 protein: CASSTQGSRGETQYF. CDR3 bases: TGTGCCAGTAGCACACAGGGTTCAAGGGGAGAGACCCAGTACTTC.

The chain combines TRBV11-2 with TRBJ2-3; D unclear. Per the germline V gene, CDR1 is SGHAT and CDR2 is FQNNGV. With 1 base removed from V and 2 bases from J, the gap between germline ends came to 10 bases. The CDR3 is 15 amino acids. DNA for the CDR3: TGTGCCAGCAGCTTAGGGGCACGATTCACAGATACGCAGTATTTT. This encodes CASSLGARFTDTQYF.

The chain links TRBV9 to TRBJ2-1, with 7 nucleotides matching TRBD2. Germline V gene sequence: CDR1 SGDLS, CDR2 YYNGEE. The CDR3 contains 14 residues. V lost 0 bases, J lost 10 bases, and 7 bases stayed unmatched. For the CDR3, the DNA is TGTGCCAGCAGCGTAGGGGTAGAAGCGGGGGAGCAGTTCTTC. It encodes CASSVGVEAGEQFF.

The chain has TRBV27 and TRBJ2-7; weak D call: TRBD1 (7 bases). The CDR3 runs to 15 residues. CDR1 and CDR2 (germline): MNHEY, SMNVEV (reference sequence). Trimming took off 0 bases at V and 2 bases at J, with 11 bases between the two ends. The chain's CDR3 is CASSLSARGAYEQYF. The CDR3 DNA reads TGTGCCAGCAGTTTATCCGCCAGGGGGGCCTACGAGCAGTACTTC.

The chain couples TRBV7-2 to TRBJ2-3; possible D gene TRBD1, 6 bases. The CDR3 loop spans 13 amino acids. Germline V CDR1 and CDR2: SGHTA, FQGNSA. V was clipped by 2 bases and J by 9 bases, with 12 bases between them. CDR3 bases: TGTGCCAGCAGCTTATCAGGCCAGGGGACGCAGTATTTT. Translated: CASSLSGQGTQYF. Based on the CDR3 plus reference TRBV7-2 and TRBJ2-3, the full variable domain is GAGVSQSPSNKVTEKGKDVELRCDPISGHTALYWYRQSLGQGLEFLIYFQGNSAPDKSGLPSDRFSAERTGGSVSTLTIQRTQQEDSAVYLCASSLSGQGTQYFGPGTRLTVL.

V usage is TRBV30 and J usage is TRBJ2-7, with a possible D match to TRBD2 (5 bases). Trimming cost V 5 bases and J 0 bases, with 17 bases left between them. Germline V gene sequence: CDR1 GTSNPN, CDR2 SVGIG (reference sequence). The CDR3 is 15 residues long. The CDR3 spells CAWRPPLGSSYEQYV. CDR3 DNA sequence: TGTGCCTGGCGTCCCCCCTTAGGGAGCTCCTACGAGCAGTACGTC.

This clone was counted a single time. This chain uses TRBV7-8 with TRBJ1-1, with D possibly being TRBD1 (6 bases). Between the trimmed V and J ends, which lost 5 bases and 0 bases, there was a span of 13 bases. The CDR3 runs 15 residues. The germline V gene encodes CDR1 SGHVS and CDR2 FQNEAQ. The CDR3 loop is CASSPDRNMNTEAFF. The CDR3 coding sequence is TGTGCCAGCAGCCCGGACAGAAACATGAACACTGAAGCTTTCTTT. Using reference TRBV7-8 and TRBJ1-1 for the parts outside the CDR3, the full variable domain is GAGVSQSPRYKVAKRGQDVALRCDPISGHVSLFWYQQALGQGPEFLTYFQNEAQLDKSGLPSDRFFAERPEGSVSTLKIQRTQQEDSAVYLCASSPDRNMNTEAFFGQGTRLTVV.

This chain joins TRBV27 and TRBJ2-5; 7 bases agree with TRBD2. The CDR3 loop spans 13 amino acids. The germline gives CDR1 MNHEY, CDR2 SMNVEV (reference sequence). Trimming took 4 bases from V and 5 from J; bases not matched to a gene: 4. The CDR3 here is CASSSSGVETQYF. As DNA, the CDR3 is TGTGCCAGCAGTTCGAGCGGGGTGGAGACCCAGTACTTC.

The rearrangement uses TRBV10-3 and TRBJ1-2, with TRBD1 as a possible D gene (5 bases). The CDR3 is made up of 14 amino acids. Per the germline V gene, CDR1 is ENHRY and CDR2 is SYGVKD. V shed 9 bases and J shed 7 bases, with 21 bases lying between them. The CDR3 sequence is CAIRPVWGVTGYTF. The CDR3 region has the DNA TGTGCCATTCGACCTGTATGGGGGGTAACTGGCTACACCTTC.

The chain has TRBV5-6 and TRBJ2-1; a weak D match, TRBD1 (5 bases). CDR3 length: 12 residues. V was pared by 4 bases and J by 7 bases, with 9 bases between. The germline gives CDR1 SGHDT, CDR2 YYEEEE. The CDR3 here is CASSEPGNEQFF. CDR3 sequence (DNA): TGTGCCAGCAGCGAGCCAGGGAATGAGCAGTTCTTC.

This chain links TRBV21-1 with TRBJ1-1; the table's TRBD1 call for D was not verified on the DNA. TRBV21-1 is classified as a pseudogene. This CDR3 contains 14 residues. The CDR3 loop reads CASSLTTANTEAFF. Here the CDR3 DNA reads TGTGCCAGCAGCCTGACAACTGCGAACACTGAAGCTTTCTTT.

This chain joins TRBV30 and TRBJ1-1; D is uncertain. CDR3 length: 14 residues. V was shortened by 0 bases and J by 5 bases, with 13 bases between the two germline ends. CDR1 is GTSNPN and CDR2 is SVGIG in the germline V gene (reference sequence). The CDR3 spells CAWSVPGIRTEAFF. The CDR3 DNA is TGTGCCTGGAGTGTACCCGGGATTCGGACTGAAGCTTTCTTT.

The chain uses TRBV11-2 and TRBJ1-3; D not certain. The CDR3 is 14 residues long. Trimming took 1 base from V and 2 from J, leaving 6 bases between them. CDR1 is SGHAT and CDR2 is FQNNGV in the germline V gene. The chain's CDR3 is CASSLGGTGNTIYF. Written as DNA, the CDR3 is TGTGCCAGCAGCTTAGGGGGTACTGGAAACACCATATATTTT.

Here the CDR3 DNA reads TGTGCCAGCAGCCCAAGACAGGGGACGGCAACTAATGAAAAACTGTTTTTT. It is translated as CASSPRQGTATNEKLFF. The J gene is TRBJ1-4, the V gene TRBV11-2, with 8 bases lining up with TRBD1. The CDR3 runs 17 residues. The germline CDR1 and CDR2 sequences are SGHAT and FQNNGV. V was pared by 5 bases and J by 0 bases, with 8 bases of the junction left unmatched.

J is TRBJ2-3 and V is TRBV5-1; no firm D call. The CDR3 sequence is 15 residues long. Germline-derived CDR1 and CDR2 are SGHRS and YFSETQ. The V end was cut by 2 bases, the J end by 2 bases, with 12 bases between. In DNA, the CDR3 is TGCGCCAGCAGCTTACGGGTTCCAAACACAGATACGCAGTATTTT. This gives the protein CASSLRVPNTDTQYF.

This chain links TRBV6-1 with TRBJ2-7; 8 positions match TRBD1. The V gene's germline CDR1 is MNHNS and CDR2 SASEGT. The CDR3 runs to 13 residues. V was pared by 8 bases and J by 3 bases, with 6 bases of the junction left unmatched. CDR3 protein: CASGGDRRYEQYV. The CDR3 coding sequence is TGTGCCAGCGGAGGGGACAGGCGCTACGAGCAGTACGTC.

This chain links TRBV27 with TRBJ2-1; 8 nucleotides line up with TRBD2. Germline assignment: CDR1 MNHEY and CDR2 SMNVEV (reference sequence). After removal of 6 bases from V and 3 bases from J, the junction contained 7 bases not matched to a gene. The CDR3 covers 15 residues. CDR3 coding DNA: TGTGCCAGCAGCTCAGATCTAGCGGGCTACAATGAGCAGTTCTTC. This encodes CASSSDLAGYNEQFF.

The rearrangement uses TRBV4-1 and TRBJ1-1; 8 nucleotides match TRBD1. V lost 2 bases to trimming and J lost 11 bases; unmatched junction nucleotides: 13. CDR1 is MGHRA, CDR2 YSYEKL, per germline. The CDR3 spans 15 residues. The CDR3 spells CASSQITGGPMGAFF. The CDR3 bases are TGCGCCAGCAGCCAAATTACAGGGGGACCTATGGGGGCTTTCTTT.

The chain links TRBV11-3 to TRBJ2-3; TRBD2 aligns across 7 bases. This CDR3 comprises 14 residues. Per germline, CDR1 SGHNT and CDR2 YENEEA. V was pared by 0 bases and J by 5 bases, with 2 bases of the junction left unmatched. Here the CDR3 DNA reads TGTGCCAGCAGCTTAGAGGCGGGGGTAGATACGCAGTATTTT. This encodes CASSLEAGVDTQYF.

The chain has TRBV6-5 and TRBJ1-6; no firm D call. The CDR3 loop spans 14 amino acids. Germline V CDR1 and CDR2: MNHEY, SVGAGI. V was shortened by 4 bases and J by 6 bases, with 10 bases between the two germline ends. CDR3 nucleotide sequence: TGTGCCAGCAGTTTGAGGTTACCTAATTCACCCCTCCACTTT. It translates to CASSLRLPNSPLHF.

The chain couples TRBV10-3 to TRBJ2-2; TRBD1 or TRBD2 may be the D gene (5 bases each). Germline loops: CDR1 ENHRY, CDR2 SYGVKD. Trimming removed 4 bases from V and 5 bases from J, with 11 bases in between. This CDR3 is built from 14 residues. CDR3 bases: TGTGCCATCAGTGCTGGGGGAGAGACCGGGGAGCTGTTTTTT. It translates to CAISAGGETGELFF.

This clone came up once. This rearrangement joins TRBV9 to TRBJ2-2, with 7 bases matching TRBD2. The length of the CDR3 is 13 residues. CDR1 is SGDLS, CDR2 YYNGEE, per germline. V dropped 7 bases and J dropped 5; count of bases not matched to a gene: 5. CDR3 amino acids: CASGGGSTGELFF. The CDR3, as DNA: TGTGCCAGCGGGGGGGGAAGTACCGGGGAGCTGTTTTTT.

CDR3 in DNA: TGTGCCAGCAGCTTCCCCCGCCTACTCTCGGGGAACACTGAAGCTTTCTTT. This encodes CASSFPRLLSGNTEAFF. The chain joins TRBV5-6 to TRBJ1-1; D call uncertain. The ends were cut back, 2 bases at V and 1 base at J, with 18 bases in the middle. Germline V lookup: CDR1 SGHDT, CDR2 YYEEEE. The CDR3 sequence is 17 residues long.

The chain uses TRBV10-3 and TRBJ1-2; D remains unclear. Trimming pared 3 bases from V and 8 bases from J, leaving 16 bases between. Germline values: CDR1 ENHRY, CDR2 SYGVKD. This CDR3 comprises 14 residues. The CDR3 DNA reads TGTGCCATCAGTGAAAAAGAGGGAAAGGCGGGCTACACCTTC. Protein product: CAISEKEGKAGYTF.

The chain recombines TRBV6-6 with TRBJ2-7, with 11 bases matching TRBD2. V was pared by 4 bases and J by 3 bases, with 5 bases of the junction left unmatched. The CDR3 consists of 15 residues. Germline V CDR1 and CDR2: MNHNY, SVGAGI (reference sequence). As DNA, the CDR3 is TGTGCCAGCAGTTTTCGACTAGCGGGGCTCTACGAGCAGTACTTC. Amino acid sequence: CASSFRLAGLYEQYF.

The gene calls are TRBV6-1 and TRBJ1-2; D gene uncertain. The germline V gene has CDR1 MNHNS and CDR2 SASEGT. The CDR3 is made up of 14 amino acids. Trimming removed 0 bases from V and 3 bases from J, with 8 bases in between. The CDR3 sequence: CASSEALVDYGYTF. The CDR3 region has the DNA TGTGCCAGCAGTGAAGCGCTAGTGGACTATGGCTACACCTTC.

This clone was seen more than once but under ten times. The chain carries TRBV19 and TRBJ1-1, with D unresolved. This CDR3 comprises 13 residues. With 3 bases removed from V and 1 base from J, the gap between germline ends came to 6 bases. Germline V lookup: CDR1 LNHDA, CDR2 SQIVND (reference sequence). Here the CDR3 reads CASSISQNTEAFF. DNA of the CDR3: TGTGCCAGTAGTATCTCCCAGAACACTGAAGCTTTCTTT.